This entry is about one TCR beta chain. This entry belongs to a study of shared clonotypes between healthy human individuals. The CDR3 loop spans 15 amino acids. CDR1 and CDR2 (germline): SEHNR, FQNEAQ (reference sequence). Unmatched junction bases numbered 3, after V lost 5 bases and J lost 3 bases. Produced via immunoSEQ multiplex PCR; TCRdb's table is partial and in-frame only. The sample lists around 2.5 million clones; 90% to 95% were seen once. The TCR comes from a young man in good health. Some clones in this sample may be carry-over from other donors' samples. V gene TRBV7-9 combines with J gene TRBJ2-3, with TRBD2 matching over 12 bases. The sample consisted of naive CD4+ T cells from PBMCs. Subset meaning: CD45RA+ positively selected. In nucleotides, the CDR3 is TGTGCCAGCAGCATCACTAGCGGGAGGACAGATACGCAGTATTTT. It translates to CASSITSGRTDTQYF.